This record looks at one TCR beta chain sequence and its context. The germline gives CDR1 SGHNT, CDR2 YENEEA. The CDR3 runs 14 residues. Trimming at V came to 5 bases and at J to 3 bases, leaving 6 bases not matched to a gene. As originally analysed: Reference gene primer amplification in the assay estimated nucleated cell counts. Profiled with immunoSEQ multiplex PCR; TCRdb holds only in-frame clones, not every one. The V and J calls and clone size were taken over from that table, and D and trimming were inferred from the DNA. The sample lists about 23,000 clones, about 84% occurring once. The data were taken from a study of blood T cell repertoires in COVID-19. Background on the study: Whether acute or convalescent, the COVID-19 samples came from the United States, Italy and Spain. The cDNA or gDNA used as material had been derived from T cells, B-cell-depleted T cells, or PBMCs.

The receptor's source is a human donor with active COVID-19. The donor label of this sample is uncertain. The chain is built from TRBV11-3 and TRBJ2-7, with 8 nucleotides matching TRBD1. Sequenced sample: peripheral blood. The CDR3 protein is CASSRTGSHYEQYF. The CDR3 DNA sequence: TGTGCCAGCAGCCGGACAGGGTCCCACTACGAGCAGTACTTC. Looking up the rest from reference TRBV11-3 and TRBJ2-7 gives the full variable domain: EAGVVQSPRYKIIEKKQPVAFWCNPISGHNTLYWYLQNLGQGPELLIRYENEEAVDDSQLPKDRFSAERLKGVDSTLKIQPAELGDSAVYLCASSRTGSHYEQYFGPGTRLTVT.